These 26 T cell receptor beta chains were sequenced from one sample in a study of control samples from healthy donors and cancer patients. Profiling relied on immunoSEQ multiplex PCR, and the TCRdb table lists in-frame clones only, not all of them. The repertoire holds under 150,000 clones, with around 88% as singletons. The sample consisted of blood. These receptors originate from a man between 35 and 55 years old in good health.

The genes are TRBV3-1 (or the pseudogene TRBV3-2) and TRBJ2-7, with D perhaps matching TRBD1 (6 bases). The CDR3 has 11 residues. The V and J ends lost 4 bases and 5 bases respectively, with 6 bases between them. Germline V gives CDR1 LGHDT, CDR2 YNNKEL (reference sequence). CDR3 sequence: CASSRQDEQYF. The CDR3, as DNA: TGTGCCAGCAGCCGACAGGACGAGCAGTACTTC.

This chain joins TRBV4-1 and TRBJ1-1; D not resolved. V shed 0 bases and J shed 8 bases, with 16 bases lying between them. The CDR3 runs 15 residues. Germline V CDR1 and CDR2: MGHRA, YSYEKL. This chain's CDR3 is CASSQEGAKQVEAFF. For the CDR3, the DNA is TGCGCCAGCAGCCAAGAAGGCGCGAAGCAGGTCGAAGCTTTCTTT.

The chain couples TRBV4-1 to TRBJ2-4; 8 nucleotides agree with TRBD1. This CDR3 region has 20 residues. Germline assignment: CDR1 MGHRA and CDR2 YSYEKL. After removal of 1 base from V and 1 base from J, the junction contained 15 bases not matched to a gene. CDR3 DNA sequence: TGCGCCAGCAGCCAAGGCCTAATGGACAGGGCATCTACGGCCAAAAACATTCAGTACTTC. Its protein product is CASSQGLMDRASTAKNIQYF.

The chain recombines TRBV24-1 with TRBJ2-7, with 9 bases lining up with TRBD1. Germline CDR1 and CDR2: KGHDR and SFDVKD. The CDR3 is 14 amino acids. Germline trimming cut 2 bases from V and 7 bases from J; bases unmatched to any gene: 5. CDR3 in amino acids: CATSDSTGGEEQYF. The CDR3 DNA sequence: TGTGCCACCAGTGATTCGACAGGGGGTGAAGAGCAGTACTTC.

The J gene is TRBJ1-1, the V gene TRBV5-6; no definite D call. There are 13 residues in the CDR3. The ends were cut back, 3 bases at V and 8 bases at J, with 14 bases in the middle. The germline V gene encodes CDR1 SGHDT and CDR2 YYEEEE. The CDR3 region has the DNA TGTGCCAGCAGCTATCTGGCGGCAACAGAAGCTTTCTTT. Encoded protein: CASSYLAATEAFF.

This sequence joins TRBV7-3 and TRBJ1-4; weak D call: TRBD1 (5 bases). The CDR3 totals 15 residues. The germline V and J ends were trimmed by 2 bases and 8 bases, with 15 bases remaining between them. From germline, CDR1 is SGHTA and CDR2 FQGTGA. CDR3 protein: CASSLVDRQGEKLFF. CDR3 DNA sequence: TGTGCCAGCAGCTTAGTTGACAGACAAGGCGAAAAACTGTTTTTT.

CDR3 DNA sequence: TGTGCCAGCAGCCAACACCAACTATCCGGGGAGCTGTTTTTT. As protein: CASSQHQLSGELFF. This chain links TRBV3-1 (or the pseudogene TRBV3-2) with TRBJ2-2, with D unresolved. The V and J ends lost 2 bases and 6 bases respectively, with 10 bases between them. The CDR3 contains 14 residues. The germline CDR1 and CDR2 sequences are LGHDT and YNNKEL (reference sequence).

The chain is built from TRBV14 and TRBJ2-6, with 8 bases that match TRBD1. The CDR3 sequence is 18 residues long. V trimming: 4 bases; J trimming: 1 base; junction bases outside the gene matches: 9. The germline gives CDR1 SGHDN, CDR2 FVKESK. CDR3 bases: TGTGCCAGCAGCCTGACAGGGGCCCTAACTTCTGGGGCCAACGTCCTGACTTTC. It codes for CASSLTGALTSGANVLTF.

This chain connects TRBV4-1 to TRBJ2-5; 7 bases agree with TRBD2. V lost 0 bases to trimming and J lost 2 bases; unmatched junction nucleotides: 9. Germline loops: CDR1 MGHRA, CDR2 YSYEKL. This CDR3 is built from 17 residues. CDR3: CASSQDYGGGSQETQYF. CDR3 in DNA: TGCGCCAGCAGCCAAGATTACGGCGGGGGATCTCAAGAGACCCAGTACTTC.

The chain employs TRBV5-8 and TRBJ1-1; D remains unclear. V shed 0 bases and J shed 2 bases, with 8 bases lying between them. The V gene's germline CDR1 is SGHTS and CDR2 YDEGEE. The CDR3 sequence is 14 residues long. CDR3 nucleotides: TGTGCCAGCAGCTTGGGGCAGGCAAACACTGAAGCTTTCTTT. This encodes CASSLGQANTEAFF.

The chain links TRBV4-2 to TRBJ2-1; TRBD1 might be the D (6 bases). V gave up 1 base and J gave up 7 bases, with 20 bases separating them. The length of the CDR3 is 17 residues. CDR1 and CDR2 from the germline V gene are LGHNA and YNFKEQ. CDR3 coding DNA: TGTGCCAGCAGCCAAGCTGGGCAGGGGCTAATAAGAAATGAGCAGTTCTTC. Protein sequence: CASSQAGQGLIRNEQFF.

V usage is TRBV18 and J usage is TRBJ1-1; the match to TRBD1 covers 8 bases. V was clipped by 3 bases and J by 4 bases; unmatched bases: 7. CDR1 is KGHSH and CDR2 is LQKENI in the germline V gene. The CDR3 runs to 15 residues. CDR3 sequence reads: CASSPRTGLGTEAFF. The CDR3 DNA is TGTGCCAGCTCACCCCGGACAGGGTTGGGCACTGAAGCTTTCTTT.

The CDR3 here is CASSIGGEDTEAFF. The CDR3 region has the DNA TGTGCCAGTAGTATTGGGGGGGAGGACACTGAAGCTTTCTTT. The chain couples TRBV19 to TRBJ1-1; tentatively, D is TRBD1 (5 bases). The CDR3 spans 14 residues. V lost 3 bases and J 3 bases, leaving 11 bases between the germline ends. Germline CDR1 is LNHDA and CDR2 is SQIVND (reference sequence).

The CDR3 DNA follows: TGCGCCAGCAGCCCCGACAACCAAGAGACCCAGTACTTC. The encoded protein is CASSPDNQETQYF. The V and J genes are TRBV5-1 and TRBJ2-5; D not certain. This CDR3 contains 13 residues. The germline CDR1 and CDR2 sequences are SGHRS and YFSETQ. Trimming pared 4 bases from V and 0 bases from J, leaving 7 bases between.

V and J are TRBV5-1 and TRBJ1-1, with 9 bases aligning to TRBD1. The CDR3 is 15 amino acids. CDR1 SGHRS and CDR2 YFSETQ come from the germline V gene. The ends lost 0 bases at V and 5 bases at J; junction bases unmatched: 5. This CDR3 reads CASSLETGGWTEAFF. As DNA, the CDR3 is TGCGCCAGCAGCTTGGAAACAGGGGGCTGGACTGAAGCTTTCTTT.

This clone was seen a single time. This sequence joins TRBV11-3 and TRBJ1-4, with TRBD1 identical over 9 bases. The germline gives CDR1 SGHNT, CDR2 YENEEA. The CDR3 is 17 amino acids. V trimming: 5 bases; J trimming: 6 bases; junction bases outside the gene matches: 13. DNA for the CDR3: TGTGCCAGCAGCCCCGGACAGGGGCGGGTTGGGGATGAAAAACTGTTTTTT. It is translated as CASSPGQGRVGDEKLFF.

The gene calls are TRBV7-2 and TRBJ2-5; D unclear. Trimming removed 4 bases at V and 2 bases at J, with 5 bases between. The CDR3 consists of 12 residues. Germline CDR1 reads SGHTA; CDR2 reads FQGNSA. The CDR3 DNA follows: TGTGCCAGCAGCTGGGGTCAAGAGACCCAGTACTTC. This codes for CASSWGQETQYF. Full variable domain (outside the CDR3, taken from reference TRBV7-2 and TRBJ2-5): GAGVSQSPSNKVTEKGKDVELRCDPISGHTALYWYRQSLGQGLEFLIYFQGNSAPDKSGLPSDRFSAERTGGSVSTLTIQRTQQEDSAVYLCASSWGQETQYFGPGTRLLVL.

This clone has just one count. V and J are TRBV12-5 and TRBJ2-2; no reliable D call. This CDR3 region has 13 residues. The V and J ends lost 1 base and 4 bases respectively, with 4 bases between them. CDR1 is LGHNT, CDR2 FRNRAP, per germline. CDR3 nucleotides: TGTGCTAGTGGTTTGGAGGGCACCGGGGAGCTGTTTTTT. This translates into CASGLEGTGELFF. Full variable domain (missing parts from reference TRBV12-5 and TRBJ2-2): DARVTQTPRHKVTEMGQEVTMRCQPILGHNTVFWYRQTMMQGLELLAYFRNRAPLDDSGMPKDRFSAEMPDATLATLKIQPSEPRDSAVYFCASGLEGTGELFFGEGSRLTVL.

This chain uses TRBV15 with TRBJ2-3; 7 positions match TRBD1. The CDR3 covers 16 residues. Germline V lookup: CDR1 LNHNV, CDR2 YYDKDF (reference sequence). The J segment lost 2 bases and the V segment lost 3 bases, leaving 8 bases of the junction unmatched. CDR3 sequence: CATSSRTGGITDTQYF. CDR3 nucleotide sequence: TGTGCCACCAGCAGCCGGACAGGAGGAATCACAGATACGCAGTATTTT. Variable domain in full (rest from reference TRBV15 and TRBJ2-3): DAMVIQNPRYQVTQFGKPVTLSCSQTLNHNVMYWYQQKSSQAPKLLFHYYDKDFNNEADTPDNFQSRRPNTSFCFLDIRSPGLGDTAMYLCATSSRTGGITDTQYFGPGTRLTVL.

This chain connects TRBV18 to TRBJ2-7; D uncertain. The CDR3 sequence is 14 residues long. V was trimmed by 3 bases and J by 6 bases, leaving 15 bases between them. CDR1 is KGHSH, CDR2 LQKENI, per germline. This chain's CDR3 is CASSPTNLRGEQYF. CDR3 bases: TGTGCCAGCTCACCCACCAATCTCCGAGGCGAGCAGTACTTC.

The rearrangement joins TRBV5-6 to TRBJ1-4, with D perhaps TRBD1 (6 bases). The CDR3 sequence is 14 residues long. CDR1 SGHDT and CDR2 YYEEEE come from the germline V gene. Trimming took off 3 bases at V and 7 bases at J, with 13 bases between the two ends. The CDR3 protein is CASSSSRGVEKLFF. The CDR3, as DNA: TGTGCCAGCAGCTCATCAAGGGGGGTTGAAAAACTGTTTTTT.

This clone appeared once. The CDR3 DNA reads TGTGCCTGGAGGGGGGGACAGGGGATAACCGGGGAGCTGTTTTTT. It codes for CAWRGGQGITGELFF. The chain links TRBV30 to TRBJ2-2, with 10 positions matching TRBD1. Germline values: CDR1 GTSNPN, CDR2 SVGIG (reference sequence). The CDR3 is 15 residues long. Losses at the gene ends were 3 bases for V and 5 bases for J; bases not matched to a gene: 6.

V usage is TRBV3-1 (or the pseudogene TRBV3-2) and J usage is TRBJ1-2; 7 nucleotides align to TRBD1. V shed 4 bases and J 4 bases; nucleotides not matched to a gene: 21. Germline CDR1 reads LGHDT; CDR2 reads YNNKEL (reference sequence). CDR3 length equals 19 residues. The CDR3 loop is CASSPQGTGVMLVGYGYTF. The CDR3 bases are TGTGCCAGCAGCCCCCAGGGTACAGGGGTAATGTTAGTAGGCTATGGCTACACCTTC.

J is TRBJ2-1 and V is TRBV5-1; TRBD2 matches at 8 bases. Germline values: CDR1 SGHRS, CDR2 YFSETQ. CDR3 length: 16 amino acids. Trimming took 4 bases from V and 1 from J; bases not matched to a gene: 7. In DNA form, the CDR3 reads TGCGCCAGCAGCCAGGCAGCGGGGGCATCCTACAATGAGCAGTTCTTC. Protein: CASSQAAGASYNEQFF.

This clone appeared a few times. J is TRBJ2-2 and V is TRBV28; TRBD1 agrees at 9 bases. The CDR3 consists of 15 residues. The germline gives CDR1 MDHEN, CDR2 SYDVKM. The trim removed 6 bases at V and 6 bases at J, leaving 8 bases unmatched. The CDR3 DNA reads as TGTGCCAGCAGCTTGGGGACAGGGTGGGCCGGGGAGCTGTTTTTT. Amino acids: CASSLGTGWAGELFF.

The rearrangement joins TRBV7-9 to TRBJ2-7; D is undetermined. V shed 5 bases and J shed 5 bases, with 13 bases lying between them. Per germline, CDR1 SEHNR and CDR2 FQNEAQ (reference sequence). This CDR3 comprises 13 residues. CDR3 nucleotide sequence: TGTGCCAGCAGCCCTCCATCGAGGAACGAGCAGTACTTC. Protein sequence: CASSPPSRNEQYF.